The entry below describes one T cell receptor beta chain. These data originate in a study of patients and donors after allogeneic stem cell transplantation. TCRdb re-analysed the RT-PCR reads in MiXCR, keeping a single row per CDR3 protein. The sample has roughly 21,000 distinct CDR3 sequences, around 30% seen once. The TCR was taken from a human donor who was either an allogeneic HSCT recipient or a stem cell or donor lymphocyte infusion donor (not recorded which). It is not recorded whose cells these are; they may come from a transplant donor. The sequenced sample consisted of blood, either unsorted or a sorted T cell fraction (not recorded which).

The CDR3 DNA sequence: TGTGCCAGCAGCCGGACTAGCGGTTTCCAAGAGACCCAGTACTTC. It codes for CASSRTSGFQETQYF. The chain has TRBV7-2 and TRBJ2-5; 10 nucleotides align to TRBD2. This CDR3 contains 15 residues. V lost 5 bases and J lost 1; bases outside the gene matches: 4. Germline CDR1 is SGHTA and CDR2 is FQGNSA.